The 2 T cell receptor beta chains listed next were all sequenced from one sample in a study of T cell responses to AZD1222 COVID-19 vaccine. The data were produced by immunoSEQ multiplex PCR, yet TCRdb's version contains in-frame clones alone and is incomplete. The repertoire holds 200,000 to 300,000 clones, with approximately 95% as singletons. The source was peripheral blood, collected on day 0 of AZD1222 vaccination. These receptors were obtained from an adult in good health.

This chain links TRBV2 with TRBJ1-1; a weak D match, TRBD1 (5 bases). The CDR3 totals 13 residues. The V gene's germline CDR1 is SNHLY and CDR2 FYNNEI. The V end lost 8 bases, the J end lost 5 bases, and 15 bases lay between the germline ends. Written as DNA, the CDR3 is TGTGCCAGCGACCGGAGGGGTGGTACTGAAGCTTTCTTT. Encoded protein: CASDRRGGTEAFF.

The CDR3 DNA sequence: TGTGCCAGCAGTAGAAGACAGGGTAGCACCGGGGAGCTGTTTTTT. This gives the protein CASSRRQGSTGELFF. V is TRBV28 and J is TRBJ2-2; 7 bases line up with TRBD1. This CDR3 spans 15 amino acids. Trimming at V came to 5 bases and at J to 4 bases, leaving 7 bases not matched to a gene. CDR1 is MDHEN and CDR2 is SYDVKM in the germline V gene.